This T cell receptor beta chain appears in the sequencing data of a study of Ad26.COV2.S vaccination and SARS-CoV-2 variants. At the level of the study: Donor had been placed in the Ad26.COV2.S arm of the COV1001 trial. Intramuscularly, Ad26.COV2.S was given either once or twice, 56 days apart.

Study-wide points: Total T cell responses were possibly underestimated by TCR breadth and depth analyses. Substantial response breadth was reportedly seen for spike-specific CD8+ and CD4+ T cells after vaccination.

The treatment: approximately 18 received Ad26.COV2.S at low or high dose, single or two shots; a few received placebo; per-sample allocation not given. The samples date from day 63 after the first vaccine or placebo injection. This CDR3 has 15 amino acids. Trimming pared 1 base from V and 3 bases from J, leaving 13 bases between. Germline-derived CDR1 and CDR2 are SGHNT and YENEEA. About this clone itself: Its antigen is unknown.

Clones were sequenced by immunoSEQ multiplex PCR, and TCRdb holds only the in-frame ones, with some missing. The sample has 450,000 to 550,000 clones; nearly 90% are singletons. The TCR comes from a person aged 18-65 years who received the Ad26.COV2.S COVID-19 vaccine or a placebo. The sequencing used peripheral blood, collected in a trial of Ad26.COV2.S vaccine versus placebo. V usage is TRBV11-3 and J usage is TRBJ2-7, with TRBD2 as a possible D gene (6 bases). The CDR3 sequence: CASSLGGDSIYEQYF. CDR3 sequence (DNA): TGTGCCAGCAGCTTAGGTGGGGACTCTATCTACGAGCAGTACTTC.